This TCR beta chain comes out of a study of shared clonotypes between healthy human individuals. General study points: Sequencing depth was a factor that was expected to affect clonotype sharing among donors. What naive subsets generally showed was a larger estimated richness than memory subsets showed.

It was CD45RO-negative cells, positively selected for CCR7, that made up naive CD8 cells, with terminally differentiated effector memory CD45RA+ cells excluded. The count of this clone is one. The antigen is not known. Trimming shortened V by 2 bases and J by 0 bases, and 10 bases separated the two germline ends. CDR3 length: 16 residues. Germline V CDR1 and CDR2: KGHSH, LQKENI. Here immunoSEQ multiplex PCR was the method, and the copy in TCRdb shows in-frame clones only, minus some. The data show around 600,000 clones, about 98% seen once. This TCR was recovered from a young man in good health. Sequenced input: naive CD8+ T cells sorted from blood. This rearrangement joins TRBV18 to TRBJ2-2; TRBD2 is a possible D gene (6 bases). CDR3: CASSPNLATNTGELFF. CDR3 bases: TGTGCCAGCTCACCAAATCTAGCGACGAACACCGGGGAGCTGTTTTTT. The full variable domain, completed using reference TRBV18 and TRBJ2-2, is NAGVMQNPRHLVRRRGQEARLRCSPMKGHSHVYWYRQLPEEGLKFMVYLQKENIIDESGMPKERFSAEFPKEGPSILRIQQVVRGDSAAYFCASSPNLATNTGELFFGEGSRLTVL.